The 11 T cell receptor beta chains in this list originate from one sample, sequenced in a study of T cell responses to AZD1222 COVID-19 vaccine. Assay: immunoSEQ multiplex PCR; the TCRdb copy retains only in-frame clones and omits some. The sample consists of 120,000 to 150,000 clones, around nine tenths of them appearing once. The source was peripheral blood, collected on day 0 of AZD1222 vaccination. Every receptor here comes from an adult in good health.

The CDR3 DNA reads TGTGCCAGCTCACCACAGGGGTCTTCAAGCTCCTACGAGCAGTACTTC. This gives the protein CASSPQGSSSSYEQYF. The chain employs TRBV18 and TRBJ2-7; TRBD1 is a possible D gene (5 bases). The V end lost 1 base, the J end lost 0 bases, and 13 bases lay between the germline ends. Germline V gene sequence: CDR1 KGHSH, CDR2 LQKENI. The CDR3 covers 16 residues. Combining the CDR3 with reference TRBV18 and TRBJ2-7 gives the whole variable domain NAGVMQNPRHLVRRRGQEARLRCSPMKGHSHVYWYRQLPEEGLKFMVYLQKENIIDESGMPKERFSAEFPKEGPSILRIQQVVRGDSAAYFCASSPQGSSSSYEQYFGPGTRLTVT.

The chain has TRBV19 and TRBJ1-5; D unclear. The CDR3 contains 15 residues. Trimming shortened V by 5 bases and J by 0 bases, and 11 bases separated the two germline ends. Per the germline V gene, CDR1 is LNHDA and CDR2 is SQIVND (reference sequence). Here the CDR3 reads CASSETGDSNQPQHF. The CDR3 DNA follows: TGTGCCAGTAGTGAGACGGGTGATAGCAATCAGCCCCAGCATTTT.

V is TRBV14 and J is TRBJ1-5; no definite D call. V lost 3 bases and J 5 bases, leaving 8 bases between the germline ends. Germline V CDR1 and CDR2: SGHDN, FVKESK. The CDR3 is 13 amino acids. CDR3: CASSQSGDQPQHF. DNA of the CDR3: TGTGCCAGCAGCCAGTCGGGAGATCAGCCCCAGCATTTT.

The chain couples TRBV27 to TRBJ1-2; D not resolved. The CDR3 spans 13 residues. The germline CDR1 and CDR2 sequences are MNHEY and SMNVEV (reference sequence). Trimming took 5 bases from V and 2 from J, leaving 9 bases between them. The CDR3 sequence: CASSPLSNYGYTF. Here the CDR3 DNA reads TGTGCCAGCAGTCCCCTAAGCAACTATGGCTACACCTTC.

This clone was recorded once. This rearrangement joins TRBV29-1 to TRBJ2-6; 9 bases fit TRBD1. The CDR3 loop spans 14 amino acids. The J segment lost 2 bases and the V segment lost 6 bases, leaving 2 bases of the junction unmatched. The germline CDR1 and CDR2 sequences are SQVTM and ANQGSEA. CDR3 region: CSVQGAPGANVLTF. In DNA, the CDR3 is TGCAGCGTACAGGGGGCGCCTGGGGCCAACGTCCTGACTTTC. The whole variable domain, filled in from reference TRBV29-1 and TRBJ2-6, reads SAVISQKPSRDICQRGTSLTIQCQVDSQVTMMFWYRQQPGQSLTLIATANQGSEATYESGFVIDKFPISRPNLTFSTLTVSNMSPEDSSIYLCSVQGAPGANVLTFGAGSRLTVL.

The CDR3 nucleotides read TGTGCCAGCAGCCTCCGGGTGGGACCAACAAACATTCAGTACTTC. Amino acids: CASSLRVGPTNIQYF. The chain is built from TRBV7-9 and TRBJ2-4; the D call may be TRBD1 or TRBD2 (5 bases each). Germline-derived CDR1 and CDR2 are SEHNR and FQNEAQ (reference sequence). This CDR3 contains 15 residues. V lost 5 bases, J lost 6 bases, and 17 bases lay in between.

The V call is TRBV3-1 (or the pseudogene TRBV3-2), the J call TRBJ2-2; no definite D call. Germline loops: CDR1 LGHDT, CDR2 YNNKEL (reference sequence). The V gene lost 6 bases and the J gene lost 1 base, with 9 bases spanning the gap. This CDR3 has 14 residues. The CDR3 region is CASRQLGNTGELFF. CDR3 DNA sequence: TGTGCCAGCAGGCAGCTAGGGAACACCGGGGAGCTGTTTTTT.

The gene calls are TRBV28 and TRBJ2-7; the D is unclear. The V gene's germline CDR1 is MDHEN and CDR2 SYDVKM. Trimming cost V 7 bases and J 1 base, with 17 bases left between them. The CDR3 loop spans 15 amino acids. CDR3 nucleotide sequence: TGTGCCAGCACCCGGTATCCTAAACCTTCCTACGAGCAGTACTTC. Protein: CASTRYPKPSYEQYF.

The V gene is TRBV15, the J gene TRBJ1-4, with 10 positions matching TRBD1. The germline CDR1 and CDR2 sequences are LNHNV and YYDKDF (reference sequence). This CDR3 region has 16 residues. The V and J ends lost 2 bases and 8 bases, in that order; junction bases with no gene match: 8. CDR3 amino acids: CATSRTTGTGDEKLFF. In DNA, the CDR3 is TGTGCCACCAGCAGAACTACCGGGACAGGGGACGAAAAACTGTTTTTT. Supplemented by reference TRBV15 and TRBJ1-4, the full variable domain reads DAMVIQNPRYQVTQFGKPVTLSCSQTLNHNVMYWYQQKSSQAPKLLFHYYDKDFNNEADTPDNFQSRRPNTSFCFLDIRSPGLGDTAMYLCATSRTTGTGDEKLFFGSGTQLSVL.

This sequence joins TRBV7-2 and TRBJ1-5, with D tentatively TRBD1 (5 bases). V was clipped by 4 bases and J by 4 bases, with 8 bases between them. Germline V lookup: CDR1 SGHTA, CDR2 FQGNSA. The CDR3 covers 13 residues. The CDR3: CASSSWGNQPQHF. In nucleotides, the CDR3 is TGTGCCAGCAGCTCCTGGGGGAATCAGCCCCAGCATTTT.

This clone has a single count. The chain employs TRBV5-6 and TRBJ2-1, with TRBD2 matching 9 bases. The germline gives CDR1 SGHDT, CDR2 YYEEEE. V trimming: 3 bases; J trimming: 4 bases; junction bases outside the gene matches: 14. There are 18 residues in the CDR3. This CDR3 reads CASSSPRDGTSFYNEQFF. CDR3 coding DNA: TGTGCCAGCAGCTCACCCCGGGACGGGACTAGCTTTTACAATGAGCAGTTCTTC.